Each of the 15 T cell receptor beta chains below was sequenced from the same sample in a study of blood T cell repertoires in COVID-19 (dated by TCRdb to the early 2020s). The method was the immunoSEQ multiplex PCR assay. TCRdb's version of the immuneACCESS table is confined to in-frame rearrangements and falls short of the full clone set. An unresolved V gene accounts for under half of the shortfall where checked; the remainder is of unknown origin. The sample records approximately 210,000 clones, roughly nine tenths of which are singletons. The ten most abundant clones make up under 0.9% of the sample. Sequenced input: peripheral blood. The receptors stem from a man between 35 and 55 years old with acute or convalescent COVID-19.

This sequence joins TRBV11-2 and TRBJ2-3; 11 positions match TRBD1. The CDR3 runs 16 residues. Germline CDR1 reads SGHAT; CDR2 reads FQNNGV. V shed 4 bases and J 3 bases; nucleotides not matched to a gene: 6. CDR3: CASSSGQGAVTDTQYF. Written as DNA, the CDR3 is TGTGCCAGCAGCTCCGGACAGGGGGCAGTAACAGATACGCAGTATTTT.

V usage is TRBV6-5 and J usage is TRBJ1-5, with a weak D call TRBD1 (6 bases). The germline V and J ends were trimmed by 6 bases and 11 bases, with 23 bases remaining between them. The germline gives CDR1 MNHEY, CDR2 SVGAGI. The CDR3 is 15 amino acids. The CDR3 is CASRTLGGGELSQHF. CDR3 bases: TGTGCCAGCAGGACCCTGGGGGGGGGCGAATTATCCCAGCATTTT.

CDR3 sequence reads: CASSLAWGGTEAFF. CDR3 coding DNA: TGTGCCAGCAGCTTGGCCTGGGGGGGCACTGAAGCTTTCTTT. V gene TRBV5-6 combines with J gene TRBJ1-1; D is perhaps TRBD1 (5 bases). Trimming cost V 0 bases and J 4 bases, with 10 bases left between them. The CDR3 covers 14 residues. In germline, CDR1 is SGHDT, CDR2 YYEEEE.

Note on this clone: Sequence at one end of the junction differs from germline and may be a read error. The CDR3 is CASSEGVGQGRGGDF. The CDR3 nucleotides read TGTGCCAGCAGTGAAGGGGTTGGGCAGGGTAGAGGAGGGGACTTC. The chain uses TRBV2 and TRBJ2-4; possibly TRBD2 for D (6 bases). The CDR3 spans 15 residues. CDR1 is SNHLY, CDR2 FYNNEI, per germline.

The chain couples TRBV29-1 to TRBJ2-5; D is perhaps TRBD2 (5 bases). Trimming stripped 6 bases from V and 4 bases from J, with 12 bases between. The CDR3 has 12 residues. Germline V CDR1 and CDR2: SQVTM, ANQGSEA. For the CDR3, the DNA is TGCAGCGTCGACCCTAGCACAGAGACCCAGTACTTC. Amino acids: CSVDPSTETQYF. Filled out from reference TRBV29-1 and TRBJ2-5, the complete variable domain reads SAVISQKPSRDICQRGTSLTIQCQVDSQVTMMFWYRQQPGQSLTLIATANQGSEATYESGFVIDKFPISRPNLTFSTLTVSNMSPEDSSIYLCSVDPSTETQYFGPGTRLLVL.

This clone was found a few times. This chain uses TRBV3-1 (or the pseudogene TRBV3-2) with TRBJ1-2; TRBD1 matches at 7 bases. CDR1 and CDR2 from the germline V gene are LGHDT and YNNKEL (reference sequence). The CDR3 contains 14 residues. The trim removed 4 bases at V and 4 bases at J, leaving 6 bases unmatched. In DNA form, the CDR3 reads TGTGCCAGCAGCCCCACGGACAGGTTCTATGGCTACACCTTC. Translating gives CASSPTDRFYGYTF.

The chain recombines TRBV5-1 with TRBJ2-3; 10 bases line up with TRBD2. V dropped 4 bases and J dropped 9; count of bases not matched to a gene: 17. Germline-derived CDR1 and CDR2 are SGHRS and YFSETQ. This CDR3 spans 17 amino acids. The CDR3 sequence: CASSTSSGGPGAGTQYF. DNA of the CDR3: TGCGCCAGCAGCACCTCTAGCGGGGGCCCGGGGGCAGGGACGCAGTATTTT.

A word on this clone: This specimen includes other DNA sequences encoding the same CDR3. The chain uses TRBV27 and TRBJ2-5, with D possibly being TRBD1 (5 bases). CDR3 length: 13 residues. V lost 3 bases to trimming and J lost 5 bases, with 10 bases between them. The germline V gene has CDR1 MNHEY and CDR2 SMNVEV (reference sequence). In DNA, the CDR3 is TGTGCCAGCAGTTTTTCAGGGTGGGAGACCCAGTACTTC. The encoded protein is CASSFSGWETQYF.

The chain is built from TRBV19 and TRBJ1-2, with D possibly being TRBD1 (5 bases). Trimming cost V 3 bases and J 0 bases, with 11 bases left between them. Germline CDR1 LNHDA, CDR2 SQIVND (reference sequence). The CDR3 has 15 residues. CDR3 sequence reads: CASSIKTEANYGYTF. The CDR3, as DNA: TGTGCCAGTAGTATTAAGACAGAAGCTAACTATGGCTACACCTTC.

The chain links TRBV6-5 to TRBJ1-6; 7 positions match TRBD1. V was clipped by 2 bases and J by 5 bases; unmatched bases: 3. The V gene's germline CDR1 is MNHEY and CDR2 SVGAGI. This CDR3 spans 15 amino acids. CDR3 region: CASSYGGQNNSPLHF. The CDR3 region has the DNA TGTGCCAGCAGTTACGGGGGACAGAATAATTCACCCCTCCACTTT.

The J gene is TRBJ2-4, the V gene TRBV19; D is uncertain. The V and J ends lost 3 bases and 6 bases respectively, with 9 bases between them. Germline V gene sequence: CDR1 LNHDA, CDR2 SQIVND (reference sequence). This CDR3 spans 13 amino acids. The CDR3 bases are TGTGCCAGTAGTATTCAACAGCCAAACATTCAGTACTTC. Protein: CASSIQQPNIQYF.

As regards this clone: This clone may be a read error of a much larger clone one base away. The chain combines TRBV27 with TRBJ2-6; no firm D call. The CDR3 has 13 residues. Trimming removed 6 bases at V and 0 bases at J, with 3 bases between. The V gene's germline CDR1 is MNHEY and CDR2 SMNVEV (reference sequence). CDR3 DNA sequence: TGTGCCAGCAGCCTCTCTGGGGCCAACGTCCTGACTTTC. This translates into CASSLSGANVLTF.

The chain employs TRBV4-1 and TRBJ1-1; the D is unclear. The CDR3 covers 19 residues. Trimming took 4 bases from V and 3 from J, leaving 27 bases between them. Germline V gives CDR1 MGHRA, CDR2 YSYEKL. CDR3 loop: CASSPTALLAEEWDTEAFF. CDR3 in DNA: TGCGCCAGCAGCCCCACGGCCCTCCTAGCGGAGGAATGGGACACTGAAGCTTTCTTT.

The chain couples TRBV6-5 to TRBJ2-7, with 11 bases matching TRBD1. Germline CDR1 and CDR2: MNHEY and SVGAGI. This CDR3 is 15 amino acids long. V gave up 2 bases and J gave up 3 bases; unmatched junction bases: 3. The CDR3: CASSYGQGAIYEQYF. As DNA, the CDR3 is TGTGCCAGCAGTTACGGACAGGGGGCAATCTACGAGCAGTACTTC.

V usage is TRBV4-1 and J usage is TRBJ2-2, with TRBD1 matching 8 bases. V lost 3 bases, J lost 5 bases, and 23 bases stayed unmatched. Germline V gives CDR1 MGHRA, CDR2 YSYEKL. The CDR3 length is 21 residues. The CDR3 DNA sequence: TGCGCCAGCAGCCACCTCCCCGGGGGCAGGGGGCCCTTCATCGGGACCGGGGAGCTGTTTTTT. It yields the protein CASSHLPGGRGPFIGTGELFF.